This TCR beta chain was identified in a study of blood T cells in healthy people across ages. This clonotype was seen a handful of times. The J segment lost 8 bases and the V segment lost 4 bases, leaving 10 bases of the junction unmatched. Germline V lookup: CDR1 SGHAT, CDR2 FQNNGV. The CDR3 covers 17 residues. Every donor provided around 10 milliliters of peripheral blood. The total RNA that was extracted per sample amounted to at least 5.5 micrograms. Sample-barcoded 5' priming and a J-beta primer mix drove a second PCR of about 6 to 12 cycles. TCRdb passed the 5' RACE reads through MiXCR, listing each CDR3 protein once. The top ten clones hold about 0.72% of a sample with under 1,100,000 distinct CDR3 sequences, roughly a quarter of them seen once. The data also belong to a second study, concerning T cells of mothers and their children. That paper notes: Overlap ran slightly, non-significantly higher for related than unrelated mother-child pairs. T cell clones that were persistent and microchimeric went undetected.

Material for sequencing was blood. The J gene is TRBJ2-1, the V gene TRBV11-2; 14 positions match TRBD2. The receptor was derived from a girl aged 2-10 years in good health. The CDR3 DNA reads TGTGCCAGCAGCTCCACGGGACTAGCGGGAGCGGGCGATGAGCAGTTCTTC. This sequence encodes CASSSTGLAGAGDEQFF.